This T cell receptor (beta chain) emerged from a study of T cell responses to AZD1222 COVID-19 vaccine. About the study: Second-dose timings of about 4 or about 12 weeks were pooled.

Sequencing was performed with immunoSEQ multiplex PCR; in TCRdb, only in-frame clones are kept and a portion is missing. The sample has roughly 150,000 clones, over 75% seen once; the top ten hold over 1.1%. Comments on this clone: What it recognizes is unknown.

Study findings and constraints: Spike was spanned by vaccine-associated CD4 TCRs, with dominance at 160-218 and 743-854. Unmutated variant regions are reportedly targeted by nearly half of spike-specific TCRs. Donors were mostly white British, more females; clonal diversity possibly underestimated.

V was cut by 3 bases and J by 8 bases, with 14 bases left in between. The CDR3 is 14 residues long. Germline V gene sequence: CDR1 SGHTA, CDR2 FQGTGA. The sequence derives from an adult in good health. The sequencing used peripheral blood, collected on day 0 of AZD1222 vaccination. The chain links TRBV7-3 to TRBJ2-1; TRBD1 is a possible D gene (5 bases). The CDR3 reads CASSFRQPSDEQFF. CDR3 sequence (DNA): TGTGCCAGCAGCTTTAGACAGCCCTCAGATGAGCAGTTCTTC. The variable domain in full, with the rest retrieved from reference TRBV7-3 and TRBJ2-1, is GAGVSQTPSNKVTEKGKYVELRCDPISGHTALYWYRQSLGQGPEFLIYFQGTGAADDSGLPNDRFFAVRPEGSVSTLKIQRTERGDSAVYLCASSFRQPSDEQFFGPGTRLTVL.